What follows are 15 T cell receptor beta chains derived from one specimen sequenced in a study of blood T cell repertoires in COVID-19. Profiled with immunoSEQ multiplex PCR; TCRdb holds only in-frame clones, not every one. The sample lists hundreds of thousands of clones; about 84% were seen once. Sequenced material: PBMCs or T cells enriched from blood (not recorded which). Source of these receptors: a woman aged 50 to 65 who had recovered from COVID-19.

The CDR3 is CASSRASGSYEQYF. Here the CDR3 DNA reads TGTGCCAGCAGTCGGGCTAGCGGGAGTTACGAGCAGTACTTC. This chain uses TRBV6-5 with TRBJ2-7; TRBD2 matches at 10 bases. The trim removed 5 bases at V and 4 bases at J, leaving 5 bases unmatched. CDR1 is MNHEY, CDR2 SVGAGI, per germline. This CDR3 has 14 residues.

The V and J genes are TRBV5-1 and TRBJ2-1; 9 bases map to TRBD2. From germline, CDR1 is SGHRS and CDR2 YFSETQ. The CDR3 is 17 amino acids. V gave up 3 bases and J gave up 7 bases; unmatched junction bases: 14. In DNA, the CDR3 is TGCGCCAGCAGCTCGTTAGCGGGAGCGGGTCGTTTGAATGAGCAGTTCTTC. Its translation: CASSSLAGAGRLNEQFF.

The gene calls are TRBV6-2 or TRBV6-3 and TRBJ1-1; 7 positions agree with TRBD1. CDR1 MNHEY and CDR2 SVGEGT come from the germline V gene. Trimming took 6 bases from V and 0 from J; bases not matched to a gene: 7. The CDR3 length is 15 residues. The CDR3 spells CASSHPGQLNTEAFF. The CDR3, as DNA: TGTGCCAGCAGCCACCCGGGACAGCTGAACACTGAAGCTTTCTTT.

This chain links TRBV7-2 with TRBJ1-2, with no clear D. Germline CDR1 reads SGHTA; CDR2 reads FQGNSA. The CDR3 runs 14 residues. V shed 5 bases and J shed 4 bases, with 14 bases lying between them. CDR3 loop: CASSKAGISYGYTF. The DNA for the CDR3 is TGTGCCAGCAGCAAAGCGGGGATTTCCTATGGCTACACCTTC.

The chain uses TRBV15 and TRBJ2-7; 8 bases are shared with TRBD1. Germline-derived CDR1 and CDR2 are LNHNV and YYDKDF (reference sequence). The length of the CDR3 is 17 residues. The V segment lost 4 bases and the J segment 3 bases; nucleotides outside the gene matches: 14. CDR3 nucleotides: TGTGCCACCAGCACCGCGGCGAGGACAGGGAAGGGCTACGAGCAGTACTTC. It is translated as CATSTAARTGKGYEQYF.

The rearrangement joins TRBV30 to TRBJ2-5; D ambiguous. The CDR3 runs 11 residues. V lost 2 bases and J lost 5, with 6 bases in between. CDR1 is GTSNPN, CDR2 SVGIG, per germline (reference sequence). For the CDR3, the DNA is TGTGCCTGGAGTAAAGCGGAGACCCAGTACTTC. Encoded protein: CAWSKAETQYF.

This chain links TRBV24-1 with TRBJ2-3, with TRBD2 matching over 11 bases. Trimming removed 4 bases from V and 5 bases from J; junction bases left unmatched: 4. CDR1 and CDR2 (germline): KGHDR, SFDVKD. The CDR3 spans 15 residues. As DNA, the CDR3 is TGTGCCACCAGTGACCCCGGGACTAGCGGAGATACGCAGTATTTT. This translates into CATSDPGTSGDTQYF.

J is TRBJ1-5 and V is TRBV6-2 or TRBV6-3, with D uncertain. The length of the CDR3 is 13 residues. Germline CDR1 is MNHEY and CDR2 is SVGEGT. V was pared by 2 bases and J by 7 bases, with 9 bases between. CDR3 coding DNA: TGTGCCAGCAGTTACGGGCCTCGGCAGCCCCAGCATTTT. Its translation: CASSYGPRQPQHF.

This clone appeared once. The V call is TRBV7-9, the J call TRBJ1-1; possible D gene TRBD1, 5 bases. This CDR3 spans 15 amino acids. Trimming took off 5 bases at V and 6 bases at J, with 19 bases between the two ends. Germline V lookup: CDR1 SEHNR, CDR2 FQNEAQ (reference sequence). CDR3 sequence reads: CASSPSLHGGAEAFF. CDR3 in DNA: TGTGCCAGCAGCCCGAGCCTTCATGGGGGGGCTGAAGCTTTCTTT.

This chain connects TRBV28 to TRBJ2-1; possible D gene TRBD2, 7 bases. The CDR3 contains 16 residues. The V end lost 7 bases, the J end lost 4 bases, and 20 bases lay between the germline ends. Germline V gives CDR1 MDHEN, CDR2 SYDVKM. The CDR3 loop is CASTPPGGGYYNEQFF. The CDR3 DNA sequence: TGTGCCAGCACTCCCCCGGGGGGCGGTTATTACAATGAGCAGTTCTTC.

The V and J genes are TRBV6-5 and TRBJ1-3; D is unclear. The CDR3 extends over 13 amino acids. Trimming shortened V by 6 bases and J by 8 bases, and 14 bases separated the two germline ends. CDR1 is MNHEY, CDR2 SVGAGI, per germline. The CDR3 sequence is CASRVPGADTIYF. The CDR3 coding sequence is TGTGCCAGCAGGGTTCCGGGAGCAGACACCATATATTTT.

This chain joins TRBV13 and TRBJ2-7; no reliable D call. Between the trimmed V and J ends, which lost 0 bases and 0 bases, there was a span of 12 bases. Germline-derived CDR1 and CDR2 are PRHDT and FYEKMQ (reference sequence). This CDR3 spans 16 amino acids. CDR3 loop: CASSLGLQFSSYEQYF. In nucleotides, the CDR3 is TGTGCCAGCAGCTTAGGCCTACAGTTTAGCTCCTACGAGCAGTACTTC.

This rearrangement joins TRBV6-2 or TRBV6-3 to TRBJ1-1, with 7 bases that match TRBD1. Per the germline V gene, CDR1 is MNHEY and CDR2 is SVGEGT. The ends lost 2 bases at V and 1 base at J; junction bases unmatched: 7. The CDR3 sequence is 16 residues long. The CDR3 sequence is CASSYVPGQRNTEAFF. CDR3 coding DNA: TGTGCCAGCAGTTACGTACCGGGACAGAGGAACACTGAAGCTTTCTTT.

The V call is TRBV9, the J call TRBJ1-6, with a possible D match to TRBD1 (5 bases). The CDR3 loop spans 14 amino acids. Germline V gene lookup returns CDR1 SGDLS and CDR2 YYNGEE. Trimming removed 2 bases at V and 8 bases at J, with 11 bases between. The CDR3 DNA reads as TGTGCCAGCAGCGTCGGGGGGGGAGATTCACCCCTCCACTTT. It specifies CASSVGGGDSPLHF. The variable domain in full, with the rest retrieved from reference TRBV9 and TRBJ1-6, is DSGVTQTPKHLITATGQRVTLRCSPRSGDLSVYWYQQSLDQGLQFLIQYYNGEERAKGNILERFSAQQFPDLHSELNLSSLELGDSALYFCASSVGGGDSPLHFGNGTRLTVT.

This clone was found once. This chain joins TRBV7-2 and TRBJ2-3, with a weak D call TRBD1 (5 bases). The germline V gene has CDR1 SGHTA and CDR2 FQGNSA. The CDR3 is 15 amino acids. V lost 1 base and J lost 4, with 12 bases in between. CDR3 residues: CASSLVAGRPDTQYF. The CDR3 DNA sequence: TGTGCCAGCAGCTTAGTAGCAGGGCGTCCAGATACGCAGTATTTT. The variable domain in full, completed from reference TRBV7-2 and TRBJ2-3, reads GAGVSQSPSNKVTEKGKDVELRCDPISGHTALYWYRQSLGQGLEFLIYFQGNSAPDKSGLPSDRFSAERTGGSVSTLTIQRTQQEDSAVYLCASSLVAGRPDTQYFGPGTRLTVL.